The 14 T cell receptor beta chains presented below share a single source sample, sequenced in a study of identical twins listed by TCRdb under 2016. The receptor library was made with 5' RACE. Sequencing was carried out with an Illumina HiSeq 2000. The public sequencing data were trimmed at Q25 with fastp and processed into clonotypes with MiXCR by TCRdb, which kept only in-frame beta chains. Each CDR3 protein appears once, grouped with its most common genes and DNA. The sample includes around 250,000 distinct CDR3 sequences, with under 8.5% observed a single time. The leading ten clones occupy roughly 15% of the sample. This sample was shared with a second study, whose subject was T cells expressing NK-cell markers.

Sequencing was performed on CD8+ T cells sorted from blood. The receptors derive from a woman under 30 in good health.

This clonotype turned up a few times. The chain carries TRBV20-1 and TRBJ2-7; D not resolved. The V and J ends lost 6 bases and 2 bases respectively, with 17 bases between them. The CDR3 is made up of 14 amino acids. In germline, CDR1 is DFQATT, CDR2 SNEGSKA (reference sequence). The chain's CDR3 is CSASLLDQPYEQYF. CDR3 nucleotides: TGCAGTGCCTCCCTACTTGACCAGCCCTACGAGCAGTACTTC.

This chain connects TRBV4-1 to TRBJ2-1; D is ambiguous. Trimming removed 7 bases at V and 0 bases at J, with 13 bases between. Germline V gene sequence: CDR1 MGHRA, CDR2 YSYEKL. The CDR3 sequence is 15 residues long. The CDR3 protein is CASNEAASSYNEQFF. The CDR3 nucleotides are TGCGCCAGCAATGAGGCGGCAAGCTCCTACAATGAGCAGTTCTTC.

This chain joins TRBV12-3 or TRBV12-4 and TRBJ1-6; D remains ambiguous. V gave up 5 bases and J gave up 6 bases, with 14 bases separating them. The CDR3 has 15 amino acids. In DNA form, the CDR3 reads TGTGCCAGCAGTGGGCCCCCGGATCCTAATTCACCCCTCCACTTT. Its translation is CASSGPPDPNSPLHF.

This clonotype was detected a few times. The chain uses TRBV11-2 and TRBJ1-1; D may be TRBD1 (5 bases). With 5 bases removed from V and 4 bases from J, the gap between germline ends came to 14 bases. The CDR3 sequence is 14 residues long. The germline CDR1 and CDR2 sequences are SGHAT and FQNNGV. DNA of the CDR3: TGTGCCAGCAGCCCTGACCTGGGGGTCACTGAAGCTTTCTTT. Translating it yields CASSPDLGVTEAFF.

CDR3: CASSRPTGPYRAADNEQFF. In DNA form, the CDR3 reads TGTGCCAGCAGTCGCCCGACGGGCCCTTACCGAGCGGCTGACAATGAGCAGTTCTTC. V is TRBV6-1 and J is TRBJ2-1, with D maybe TRBD2 (5 bases). The V gene's germline CDR1 is MNHNS and CDR2 SASEGT. CDR3 length equals 19 residues. Deletions cut 5 bases from V and 5 bases from J, with 28 bases between.

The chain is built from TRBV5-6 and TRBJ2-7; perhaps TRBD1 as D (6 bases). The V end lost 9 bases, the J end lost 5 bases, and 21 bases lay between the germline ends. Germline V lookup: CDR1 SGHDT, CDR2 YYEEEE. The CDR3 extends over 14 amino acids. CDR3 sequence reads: CAMGPGQFWNEQYF. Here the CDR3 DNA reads TGTGCCATGGGCCCCGGACAGTTCTGGAACGAGCAGTACTTC. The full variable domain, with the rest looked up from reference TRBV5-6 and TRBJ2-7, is DAGVTQSPTHLIKTRGQQVTLRCSPKSGHDTVSWYQQALGQGPQFIFQYYEEEERQRGNFPDRFSGHQFPNYSSELNVNALLLGDSALYLCAMGPGQFWNEQYFGPGTRLTVT.

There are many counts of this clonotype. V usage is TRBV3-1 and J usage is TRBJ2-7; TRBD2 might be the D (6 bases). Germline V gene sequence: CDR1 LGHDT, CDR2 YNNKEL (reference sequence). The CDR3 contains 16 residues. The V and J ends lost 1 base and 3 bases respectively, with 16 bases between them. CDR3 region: CASSQGRSREVYEQYF. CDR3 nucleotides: TGTGCCAGCAGCCAAGGTAGGAGCAGGGAGGTCTACGAGCAGTACTTC.

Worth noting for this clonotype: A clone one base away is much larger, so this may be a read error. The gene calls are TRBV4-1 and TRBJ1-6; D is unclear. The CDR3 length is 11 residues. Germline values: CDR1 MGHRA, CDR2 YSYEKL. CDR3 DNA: TGCGCCAGCGGCCAAGGCGGGCCCCTCCACTTT. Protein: CASGQGGPLHF.

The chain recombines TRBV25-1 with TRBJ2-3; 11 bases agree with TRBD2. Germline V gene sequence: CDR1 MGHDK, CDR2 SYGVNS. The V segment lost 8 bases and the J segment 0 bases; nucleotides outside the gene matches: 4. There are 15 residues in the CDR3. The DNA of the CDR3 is TGTGCCAGCGGAGGACTAGCGGGTAGCACAGATACGCAGTATTTT. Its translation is CASGGLAGSTDTQYF.

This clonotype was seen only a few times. The CDR3 DNA reads TGTGCCAGCAGCGAGAGTGAGGGTCCCACGCAGTATTTT. This translates into CASSESEGPTQYF. This chain links TRBV9 with TRBJ2-3, with D possibly TRBD2 on 5 matching bases. The length of the CDR3 is 13 residues. In germline, CDR1 is SGDLS, CDR2 YYNGEE. Trimming left V 3 bases short and J 9 bases short, with 14 bases between.

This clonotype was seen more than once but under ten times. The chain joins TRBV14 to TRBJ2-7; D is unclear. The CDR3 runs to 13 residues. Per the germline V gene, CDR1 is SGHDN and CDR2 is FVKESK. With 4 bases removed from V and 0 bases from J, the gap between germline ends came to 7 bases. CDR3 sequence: CASSPWSSYEQYF. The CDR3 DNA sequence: TGTGCCAGCAGCCCCTGGTCCTCCTACGAGCAGTACTTC. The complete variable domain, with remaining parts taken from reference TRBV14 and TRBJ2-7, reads EAGVTQFPSHSVIEKGQTVTLRCDPISGHDNLYWYRRVMGKEIKFLLHFVKESKQDESGMPNNRFLAERTGGTYSTLKVQPAELEDSGVYFCASSPWSSYEQYFGPGTRLTVT.

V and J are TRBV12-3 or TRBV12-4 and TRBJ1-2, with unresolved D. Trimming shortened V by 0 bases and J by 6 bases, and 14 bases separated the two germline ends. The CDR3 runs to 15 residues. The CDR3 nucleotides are TGTGCCAGCAGTTTAGCGCTTGGATTGGCAGATGGCTACACCTTC. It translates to CASSLALGLADGYTF.

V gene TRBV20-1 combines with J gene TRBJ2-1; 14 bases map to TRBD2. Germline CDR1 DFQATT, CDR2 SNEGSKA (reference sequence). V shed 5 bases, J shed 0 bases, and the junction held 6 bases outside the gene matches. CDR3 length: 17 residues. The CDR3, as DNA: TGCAGTGCTCCCGGGACTAGCGGGGGAGGCTCCTACAATGAGCAGTTCTTC. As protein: CSAPGTSGGGSYNEQFF.

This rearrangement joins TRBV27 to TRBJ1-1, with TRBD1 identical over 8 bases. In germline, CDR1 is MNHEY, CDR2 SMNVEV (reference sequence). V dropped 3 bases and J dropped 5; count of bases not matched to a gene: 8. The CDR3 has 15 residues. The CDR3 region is CASSLPGQGRTEAFF. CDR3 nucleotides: TGTGCCAGCAGTTTGCCCGGACAGGGAAGGACTGAAGCTTTCTTT.